This TCR beta chain was identified in a study of beta chain features in type 1 diabetes. Notes on the study in general: Among patients, naive, central memory and Treg TCRB repertoires appeared more similar than among healthy donors.

This CDR3 region has 15 residues. V was clipped by 3 bases and J by 7 bases; unmatched bases: 4. Per germline, CDR1 SGHTA and CDR2 FQGNSA. Regarding this clone: Antigen unknown.

Expressed TCRB transcripts were sequenced, since all the RNA that had been isolated was reverse transcribed. Clones were read by immunoSEQ multiplex PCR, and TCRdb kept only the in-frame ones, dropping some. This sample yields 900,000 or so clones, of which roughly 15% are seen a single time; 0.02% to 0.025% belongs to the top ten. Via the markers CD45RO/CCR7/CD25/CD127/CD95/CD27, stem cell-like memory, regulatory, central memory and naive CD4+ cells were sorted. All sorted populations exceeded 98% purity. This clonotype was sampled from a woman between 18 and 30 years old in good health. The specimen was naive CD4+ T cells from blood. The chain links TRBV7-2 to TRBJ2-1; 12 nucleotides agree with TRBD2. Here the CDR3 DNA reads TGTGCCAGCAGCTTGACTAGCGGGAGCTGGAATGAGCAGTTCTTC. Its translation is CASSLTSGSWNEQFF.